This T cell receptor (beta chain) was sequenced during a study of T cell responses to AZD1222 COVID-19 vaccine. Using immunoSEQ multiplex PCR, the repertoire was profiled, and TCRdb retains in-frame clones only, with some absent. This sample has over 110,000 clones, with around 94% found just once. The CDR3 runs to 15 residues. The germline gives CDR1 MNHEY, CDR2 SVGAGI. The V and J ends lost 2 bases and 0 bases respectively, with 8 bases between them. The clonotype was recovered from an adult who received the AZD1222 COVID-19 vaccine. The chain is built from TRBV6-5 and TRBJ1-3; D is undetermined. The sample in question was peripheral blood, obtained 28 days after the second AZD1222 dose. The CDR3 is CASSYASGSGNTIYF. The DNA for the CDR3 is TGTGCCAGCAGTTACGCCAGTGGCTCTGGAAACACCATATATTTT.